These T cell receptor beta chains were read from a single sample in a study of blood T cell repertoires in COVID-19. Only in-frame clones appear in the TCRdb table, and some are missing; sequencing was by immunoSEQ multiplex PCR. The sample holds some 49,000 clones, more than 90% seen once. The source material was peripheral blood. These receptors all stem from a man aged 50 to 59 with active COVID-19. The CDR3 runs from the conserved cysteine through the conserved F or W. Each record gives: D gene, V gene, J gene, clone size, CDR3 DNA, CDR3 protein. A D gene is named only where the DNA matches it firmly. The size field is filled for only some rows; it gives once, few, many or a size class.

d_call: NA; v_call: TRBV2; j_call: TRBJ1-2; clone_size: NA; cdr3_nt: TGTGCCAGCAGGGGGAAAGGACAGAGTGGTAACTATGGCTACACCTTC; cdr3_aa: CASRGKGQSGNYGYTF
d_call: TRBD1; v_call: TRBV30; j_call: TRBJ1-6; clone_size: once; cdr3_nt: TGTGCCTACAGGGGGAATTCACCCCTCCACTTT; cdr3_aa: CAYRGNSPLHF
d_call: TRBD1; v_call: TRBV14; j_call: TRBJ1-6; clone_size: NA; cdr3_nt: TGTGCCAGCAGCCAAGGGAACAGGGGGACACCCCTCCACTTT; cdr3_aa: CASSQGNRGTPLHF
d_call: NA; v_call: TRBV20-1; j_call: TRBJ2-5; clone_size: NA; cdr3_nt: TGCAGTGCTAGTGTCGGGTTAGCTCGAGAGACCCAGTACTTC; cdr3_aa: CSASVGLARETQYF
d_call: TRBD1; v_call: TRBV7-2; j_call: TRBJ2-5; clone_size: NA; cdr3_nt: TGTGCCAGCAGCTTAGTTTTCGGGACAGGGAAATTACAAGAGACCCAGTACTTC; cdr3_aa: CASSLVFGTGKLQETQYF
d_call: NA; v_call: TRBV30; j_call: TRBJ2-7; clone_size: NA; cdr3_nt: TGTGCCTGGAGTGCGGCAGGGCCTCACGAGCAGTACTTC; cdr3_aa: CAWSAAGPHEQYF
d_call: TRBD1; v_call: TRBV29-1; j_call: TRBJ2-5; clone_size: once; cdr3_nt: TGCAGCCACCGGGACAGGGTCCAAGAGACCCAGTACTTC; cdr3_aa: CSHRDRVQETQYF
d_call: TRBD1; v_call: TRBV18; j_call: TRBJ2-2; clone_size: NA; cdr3_nt: TGTGCCAGCTCCCCCGGAGACGGGCTACAGGGGGCCGGGGAGCTGTTTTTT; cdr3_aa: CASSPGDGLQGAGELFF
d_call: NA; v_call: TRBV18; j_call: TRBJ2-2; clone_size: NA; cdr3_nt: TGTGCCAGCTCATCACTAGCCACGAACACCGGGGAGCTGTTTTTT; cdr3_aa: CASSSLATNTGELFF
d_call: NA; v_call: TRBV28; j_call: TRBJ2-3; clone_size: NA; cdr3_nt: TGTGCCAGCACCGCAGCCGAGCGAATACGCACAGATACGCAGTATTTT; cdr3_aa: CASTAAERIRTDTQYF
d_call: TRBD2; v_call: TRBV29-1; j_call: TRBJ2-3; clone_size: NA; cdr3_nt: TGCAGCGTTGAAGGACTAGCAGAGGTTACGCAGTATTTT; cdr3_aa: CSVEGLAEVTQYF
d_call: NA; v_call: TRBV21-1; j_call: TRBJ1-2; clone_size: NA; cdr3_nt: TGTGCCAGCAGCAAAGGACAGGGGATTAACTATGGCTACACCTTC; cdr3_aa: CASSKGQGINYGYTF
d_call: NA; v_call: TRBV30; j_call: TRBJ1-6; clone_size: NA; cdr3_nt: TGTGCCTGGTCTCTTCGGGGGGTGGCAGGGAATAATTCACCCCTCCACTTT; cdr3_aa: CAWSLRGVAGNNSPLHF
d_call: NA; v_call: TRBV30; j_call: TRBJ1-3; clone_size: few; cdr3_nt: TGTGCCTGGAGTGTATCGGGTAGACCTGGAAACACCATATATTTT; cdr3_aa: CAWSVSGRPGNTIYF
d_call: NA; v_call: TRBV5-6; j_call: TRBJ1-4; clone_size: NA; cdr3_nt: TGTGCCAGCAGCTTGGCGGGCGGGGTTAGTGAAAAACTGTTTTTT; cdr3_aa: CASSLAGGVSEKLFF
d_call: NA; v_call: TRBV7-2; j_call: TRBJ1-3; clone_size: NA; cdr3_nt: TGTGCCAGCAGCTCCCCTCGACTTGGCTCTGGAAACACCATATATTTT; cdr3_aa: CASSSPRLGSGNTIYF
d_call: NA; v_call: TRBV6-4; j_call: TRBJ2-3; clone_size: NA; cdr3_nt: TGTGCCAGCAGTGACTCCCTAGGGGGCACAGATACGCAGTATTTT; cdr3_aa: CASSDSLGGTDTQYF
d_call: TRBD2; v_call: TRBV10-3; j_call: TRBJ2-1; clone_size: NA; cdr3_nt: TGTGCCATCAAGGCTAGCGGGGGCGATGAGCAGTTCTTC; cdr3_aa: CAIKASGGDEQFF
d_call: NA; v_call: TRBV10-3; j_call: TRBJ2-7; clone_size: NA; cdr3_nt: TGTGCCATCAGTGAGGAACAGGCGGATTCCTACGAGCAGTACTTC; cdr3_aa: CAISEEQADSYEQYF
d_call: NA; v_call: TRBV2; j_call: TRBJ2-1; clone_size: NA; cdr3_nt: TGTGCCAGCAGCATCATTCAGGGGCCCGGCGAGCAGTTCTTC; cdr3_aa: CASSIIQGPGEQFF
d_call: TRBD1; v_call: TRBV6-6; j_call: TRBJ1-2; clone_size: NA; cdr3_nt: TGTGCCAGCAGTCCAGGACAGGGCCGGACTGATGGCTACACCTTC; cdr3_aa: CASSPGQGRTDGYTF
d_call: NA; v_call: TRBV28; j_call: TRBJ1-2; clone_size: NA; cdr3_nt: TGTGCCAGCAGTTTTCCCCGGACCGGGGGATATGGCTACACCTTC; cdr3_aa: CASSFPRTGGYGYTF
d_call: TRBD2; v_call: TRBV6-4; j_call: TRBJ2-1; clone_size: once; cdr3_nt: TGTGCCAGCAGTCCCCAGGGAGGCGGGGGCTACAATGAGCAGTTCTTC; cdr3_aa: CASSPQGGGGYNEQFF
d_call: NA; v_call: TRBV2; j_call: TRBJ2-7; clone_size: NA; cdr3_nt: TGTGCCAGCAGTGTATCTTACGAGCAGTACTTC; cdr3_aa: CASSVSYEQYF
d_call: TRBD1; v_call: TRBV2; j_call: TRBJ1-2; clone_size: NA; cdr3_nt: TGTGCCAGCAAGCCGGGACAGTTAAACTATGGCTACACCTTC; cdr3_aa: CASKPGQLNYGYTF
d_call: NA; v_call: TRBV9; j_call: TRBJ2-5; clone_size: NA; cdr3_nt: TGTGCCAGCAGTCGGGGGGAGACCCAGTACTTC; cdr3_aa: CASSRGETQYF
d_call: TRBD1; v_call: TRBV6-6; j_call: TRBJ2-7; clone_size: NA; cdr3_nt: TGTGCCAGCACACGGGGACAGGGGACCTACGAGCAGTACTTC; cdr3_aa: CASTRGQGTYEQYF
d_call: NA; v_call: TRBV12-3/TRBV12-4; j_call: TRBJ1-1; clone_size: NA; cdr3_nt: TGTGCCAGCAGTTCCCTTTATCGCACTGAAGCTTTCTTT; cdr3_aa: CASSSLYRTEAFF
d_call: NA; v_call: TRBV4-1; j_call: TRBJ1-6; clone_size: NA; cdr3_nt: TGCGCCAGCAGCCAAGTTTTTGCCGATACAGGGTATTCACCCCTCCACTTT; cdr3_aa: CASSQVFADTGYSPLHF
d_call: NA; v_call: TRBV2; j_call: TRBJ2-1; clone_size: NA; cdr3_nt: TGTGCCAGCAGCCTAACAGCCAATGAGCAGTTCTTC; cdr3_aa: CASSLTANEQFF
d_call: NA; v_call: TRBV6-1; j_call: TRBJ2-2; clone_size: NA; cdr3_nt: TGTGCCAGCAGTGAGGGGGGATACACCGGGGAGCTGTTTTTT; cdr3_aa: CASSEGGYTGELFF
d_call: NA; v_call: TRBV4-1; j_call: TRBJ1-5; clone_size: once; cdr3_nt: TGCGCCAGCAGCCAAGATCCCGAGGCGGGGGACAATCAGCCCCAGCATTTT; cdr3_aa: CASSQDPEAGDNQPQHF